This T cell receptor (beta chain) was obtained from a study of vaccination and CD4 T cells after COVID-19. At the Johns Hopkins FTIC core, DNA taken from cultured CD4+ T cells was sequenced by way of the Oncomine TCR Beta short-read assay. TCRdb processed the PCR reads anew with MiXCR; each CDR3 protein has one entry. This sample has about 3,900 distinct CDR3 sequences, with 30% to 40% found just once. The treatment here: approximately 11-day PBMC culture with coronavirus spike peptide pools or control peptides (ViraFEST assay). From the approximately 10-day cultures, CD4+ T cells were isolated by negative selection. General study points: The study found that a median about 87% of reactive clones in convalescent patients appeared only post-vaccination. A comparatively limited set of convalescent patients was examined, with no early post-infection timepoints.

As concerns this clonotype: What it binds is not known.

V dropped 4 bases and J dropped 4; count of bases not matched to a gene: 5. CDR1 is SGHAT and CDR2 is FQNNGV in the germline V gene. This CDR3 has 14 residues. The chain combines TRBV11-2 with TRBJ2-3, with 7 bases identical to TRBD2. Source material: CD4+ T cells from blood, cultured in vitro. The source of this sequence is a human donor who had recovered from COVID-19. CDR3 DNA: TGTGCCAGCAGCTCCGGCGGGGGTTCAGATACGCAGTATTTT. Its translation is CASSSGGGSDTQYF.